The entry below describes one T cell receptor beta chain. The source of the sample is a study of CD8 T cells in Susac syndrome. The authors carried out high-throughput sequencing of TCR beta. They applied it to CD8+ and CD4+ T cells obtained from blood. The multiple sclerosis control group consisted of treatment-naive patients whose relapsing-remitting disease, which was either stable or active, fulfilled revised McDonald criteria. It was negative isolation that provided the CD8+ and CD4+ T cells, whereas TEMRA cells were enriched by FACS. Random-hexamer reverse transcription was applied to about 0.45 to 1 ug RNA. The authors amplified TCR beta CDR3 across 54 Vbeta and 13 Jbeta using immunoSEQ multiplex PCR. TCRdb fed the immunoSEQ multiplex PCR reads into MiXCR, producing one record per CDR3 protein. The data contain some 110,000 distinct CDR3 sequences, approximately 93% of them singletons. The V gene lost 8 bases and the J gene lost 9 bases, with 14 bases spanning the gap. The V gene's germline CDR1 is LGHDT and CDR2 YNNKEL (reference sequence). This CDR3 has 13 residues.

The chain joins TRBV3-1 to TRBJ1-6, with D unclear. Sequenced material: CD4+ T cells from PBMCs. The source is a human donor with multiple sclerosis. In DNA form, the CDR3 reads TGTGCCAGCTCCCCGGGCATCGGTTCACCCCTCCACTTT. This codes for CASSPGIGSPLHF.